What follows are 28 T cell receptor beta chains derived from one specimen sequenced in a study of blood T cells in healthy people across ages (dated by TCRdb to the mid-2010s). Receptors were amplified or captured by 5' RACE. Sequencing instrument: Illumina HiSeq 2500. A second PCR of about 6 to 11 cycles was performed with a sample-barcoded 5' primer and a J-beta primer mix. The public sequencing data were trimmed at Q25 with fastp and processed into clonotypes with MiXCR by TCRdb, which kept only in-frame beta chains. Rows are unified per CDR3 protein, each entry keeping the most common DNA and genes. Counted in this sample were 540,000 or so distinct CDR3 sequences; under 30% of them appeared once. Less than 9% of the sample goes to the ten largest clones. These records were also assigned to another study, of T cells of mothers and their children.

Sample: blood. The source of these receptors is a boy under 18 in good health.

V gene TRBV28 combines with J gene TRBJ1-2; maybe TRBD1 (5 bases). Trimming removed 4 bases at V and 6 bases at J, with 9 bases between. Germline lookup yields CDR1 MDHEN and CDR2 SYDVKM. The CDR3 has 12 amino acids. The CDR3 DNA sequence: TGTGCCAGCAGTTCCCGGGGCAATGGCTACACCTTC. Encoded protein: CASSSRGNGYTF.

This clonotype turned up a few times. The chain uses TRBV14 and TRBJ2-1; TRBD2 agrees at 12 bases. The CDR3 covers 16 residues. From germline, CDR1 is SGHDN and CDR2 FVKESK. V dropped 3 bases and J dropped 3; count of bases not matched to a gene: 3. The CDR3 protein is CASSQRTSGDYNEQFF. As DNA, the CDR3 is TGTGCCAGCAGCCAGCGGACTAGCGGGGACTACAATGAGCAGTTCTTC.

The J gene is TRBJ1-5, the V gene TRBV7-9, with 9 bases matching TRBD1. The V gene's germline CDR1 is SEHNR and CDR2 FQNEAQ (reference sequence). The CDR3 runs to 15 residues. V trimming: 5 bases; J trimming: 7 bases; junction bases outside the gene matches: 9. CDR3 in amino acids: CASSDRDREGQPQHF. CDR3 nucleotides: TGTGCCAGCAGCGACCGGGACAGGGAGGGCCAGCCCCAGCATTTT.

The chain links TRBV3-1 to TRBJ2-1; perhaps TRBD2 as D (6 bases). V gave up 0 bases and J gave up 12 bases, with 9 bases separating them. This CDR3 region has 12 residues. In germline, CDR1 is LGHDT, CDR2 YNNKEL (reference sequence). The chain's CDR3 is CASSQETTRQFF. CDR3 DNA: TGTGCCAGCAGCCAAGAGACGACTAGGCAGTTCTTC.

This clonotype was observed a few times. V and J are TRBV5-1 and TRBJ1-1; the D gene is possibly TRBD1 (6 bases). Germline V gene sequence: CDR1 SGHRS, CDR2 YFSETQ. V was cut by 0 bases and J by 5 bases, with 14 bases left in between. There are 15 residues in the CDR3. The chain's CDR3 is CASSLDGRGATEAFF. The CDR3 region has the DNA TGCGCCAGCAGCTTGGACGGGAGGGGGGCTACTGAAGCTTTCTTT.

The chain joins TRBV3-1 to TRBJ2-7; possibly TRBD1 for D (6 bases). V shed 4 bases and J shed 0 bases, with 16 bases lying between them. The CDR3 has 16 amino acids. Per germline, CDR1 LGHDT and CDR2 YNNKEL (reference sequence). The CDR3 is CASSPRLGGFSYEQYF. CDR3 coding DNA: TGTGCCAGCAGCCCGCGATTAGGGGGATTCTCCTACGAGCAGTACTTC.

This chain uses TRBV12-3 or TRBV12-4 with TRBJ2-2; possible D gene TRBD2, 6 bases. The V end lost 1 base, the J end lost 5 bases, and 14 bases lay between the germline ends. The CDR3 length is 16 residues. The CDR3 sequence: CASSLVGSGRTGELFF. The CDR3 nucleotides are TGTGCCAGCAGTTTAGTGGGCTCAGGGAGGACCGGGGAGCTGTTTTTT.

This sequence joins TRBV11-1 and TRBJ1-1; D gene unclear. CDR1 is SGHAT and CDR2 is FQDESV in the germline V gene (reference sequence). This CDR3 is built from 16 residues. V was clipped by 1 base and J by 4 bases, with 16 bases between them. The CDR3 loop is CASSLGGWERVTEAFF. The DNA for the CDR3 is TGTGCCAGCAGCTTAGGAGGTTGGGAGCGGGTCACTGAAGCTTTCTTT. The full variable domain, in which reference TRBV11-1 and TRBJ1-1 provide the parts outside the CDR3, is EAEVAQSPRYKITEKSQAVAFWCDPISGHATLYWYRQILGQGPELLVQFQDESVVDDSQLPKDRFSAERLKGVDSTLKIQPAELGDSAMYLCASSLGGWERVTEAFFGQGTRLTVV.

In its sample, this clonotype was seen a few times. V is TRBV11-3 and J is TRBJ1-2; D uncertain. The V and J ends lost 2 bases and 8 bases respectively, with 12 bases between them. CDR1 is SGHNT and CDR2 is YENEEA in the germline V gene. This CDR3 spans 13 amino acids. The CDR3 coding sequence is TGTGCCAGCAGCTTATCGAACATGGGGGGCTACACCTTC. Translated: CASSLSNMGGYTF.

V usage is TRBV5-1 and J usage is TRBJ2-1; weak D call: TRBD2 (6 bases). The CDR3 covers 17 residues. V shed 4 bases and J shed 6 bases, with 23 bases lying between them. Germline CDR1 reads SGHRS; CDR2 reads YFSETQ. CDR3 loop: CASSPRSRNLRGNEQFF. The CDR3 DNA sequence: TGCGCCAGCAGCCCGCGATCTAGGAATCTGCGGGGCAATGAGCAGTTCTTC.

The chain combines TRBV28 with TRBJ2-3; D may be TRBD1 or TRBD2 (5 bases each). Between the trimmed V and J ends, which lost 6 bases and 7 bases, there was a span of 17 bases. Germline V gene sequence: CDR1 MDHEN, CDR2 SYDVKM. The CDR3 runs to 14 residues. The CDR3: CASRPLGERHTQYF. The CDR3 DNA reads as TGTGCCAGCAGACCTTTGGGGGAGAGACATACGCAGTATTTT.

The genes are TRBV9 and TRBJ2-3; D remains unclear. The CDR3 loop spans 13 amino acids. Germline V gene sequence: CDR1 SGDLS, CDR2 YYNGEE. V was shortened by 0 bases and J by 9 bases, with 11 bases between the two germline ends. CDR3 amino acids: CASSVVEENTQYF. In DNA form, the CDR3 reads TGTGCCAGCAGCGTAGTGGAAGAAAACACGCAGTATTTT.

The V gene is TRBV20-1, the J gene TRBJ1-2; D gene uncertain. Trimming removed 3 bases at V and 4 bases at J, with 9 bases between. The germline gives CDR1 DFQATT, CDR2 SNEGSKA (reference sequence). CDR3 length: 12 amino acids. CDR3 residues: CSASRDTYGYTF. The CDR3 DNA is TGCAGTGCTAGCCGTGATACCTATGGCTACACCTTC.

About this clonotype itself: The missing conserved phenylalanine or tryptophan at the end of this CDR3 makes a read error likely. The chain combines TRBV6-6 with TRBJ2-5, with D possibly being TRBD1 or TRBD2 (5 bases each). The end of the DNA fits TRBJ2-7 better, so the J call may be wrong. The germline CDR1 and CDR2 sequences are MNHNY and SVGAGI (reference sequence). This CDR3 spans 15 amino acids. CDR3: CASKGELGGSYEQYL. The CDR3 region has the DNA TGTGCCAGCAAAGGGGAGCTAGGTGGCTCCTACGAGCAGTACCTC.

The sample holds a few counts of this clonotype. V is TRBV28 and J is TRBJ2-7; 8 bases map to TRBD2. CDR3 size: 17 residues. The germline V gene has CDR1 MDHEN and CDR2 SYDVKM. V was clipped by 3 bases and J by 0 bases; unmatched bases: 10. DNA for the CDR3: TGTGCCAGCAGTTTGCTGTCGGCGGGGGGACCCTCCTACGAGCAGTACTTC. Amino acid sequence: CASSLLSAGGPSYEQYF.

The chain uses TRBV4-2 and TRBJ2-7; TRBD1 matches 7 bases. The CDR3 totals 14 residues. The germline gives CDR1 LGHNA, CDR2 YNFKEQ. V shed 4 bases and J 3 bases; nucleotides not matched to a gene: 6. The CDR3 loop reads CASSPVRDSYEQYF. The CDR3 bases are TGTGCCAGCAGCCCAGTCCGGGACAGCTACGAGCAGTACTTC.

This clonotype was seen a few times. V usage is TRBV20-1 and J usage is TRBJ2-5; 8 bases align to TRBD1. There are 13 residues in the CDR3. The junction had 8 bases not matched to a gene; V was cut back by 6 bases and J by 5 bases. Germline V gene data show CDR1 as DFQATT and CDR2 as SNEGSKA (reference sequence). CDR3 DNA: TGCAGTGCAAGACAGGGGAGAGTGGAGACCCAGTACTTC. Its translation is CSARQGRVETQYF.

The chain joins TRBV5-1 to TRBJ1-4, with D maybe TRBD1 (5 bases). Trimming pared 0 bases from V and 2 bases from J, leaving 14 bases between. The CDR3 sequence is 17 residues long. The germline gives CDR1 SGHRS, CDR2 YFSETQ. Here the CDR3 reads CASSLGDSLWTNEKLFF. CDR3 bases: TGCGCCAGCAGCTTGGGTGACAGCTTGTGGACTAATGAAAAACTGTTTTTT.

This clonotype was counted only a few times. This chain links TRBV27 with TRBJ1-1; D call uncertain. The V gene lost 2 bases and the J gene lost 3 bases, with 10 bases spanning the gap. Germline values: CDR1 MNHEY, CDR2 SMNVEV (reference sequence). This CDR3 contains 14 residues. CDR3 sequence (DNA): TGTGCCAGCAGTTTAGGGTTATCATACACTGAAGCTTTCTTT. Amino acids: CASSLGLSYTEAFF.

This chain joins TRBV19 and TRBJ2-2; no reliable D call. The CDR3 totals 14 residues. The germline V gene has CDR1 LNHDA and CDR2 SQIVND (reference sequence). Trimming took off 8 bases at V and 7 bases at J, with 17 bases between the two ends. The CDR3 sequence: CASQVEKYIGELFF. Here the CDR3 DNA reads TGTGCCAGTCAGGTGGAAAAATACATCGGGGAGCTGTTTTTT.

J is TRBJ1-2 and V is TRBV5-8; D ambiguous. From germline, CDR1 is SGHTS and CDR2 YDEGEE. Trimming removed 1 base at V and 0 bases at J, with 10 bases between. The CDR3 runs to 15 residues. CDR3 coding DNA: TGTGCCAGCAGCTTGTGGGCAGCTACTAACTATGGCTACACCTTC. Translating it yields CASSLWAATNYGYTF.

This clonotype appeared a single time. The rearrangement uses TRBV7-9 and TRBJ2-1; D is undetermined. Germline V gene sequence: CDR1 SEHNR, CDR2 FQNEAQ (reference sequence). Trimming took 6 bases from V and 0 from J, leaving 12 bases between them. This CDR3 region has 15 residues. In DNA, the CDR3 is TGTGCCAGCAGATCTACCCCGAGCTCCTACAATGAGCAGTTCTTC. Translating it yields CASRSTPSSYNEQFF.

This rearrangement joins TRBV2 to TRBJ2-2; no clear D. Germline-derived CDR1 and CDR2 are SNHLY and FYNNEI. The CDR3 has 14 residues. The V and J ends lost 7 bases and 7 bases respectively, with 16 bases between them. CDR3: CASTLEIGGGELFF. The CDR3 DNA reads as TGTGCCAGCACCCTAGAGATCGGTGGCGGGGAGCTGTTTTTT.

The chain links TRBV5-4 to TRBJ2-5; D is ambiguous. The J call may not be correct, given that the DNA end is closer to TRBJ2-1. This CDR3 comprises 14 residues. The germline gives CDR1 SGHNT, CDR2 YYREEE (reference sequence). CDR3 DNA: TGTGCCAGCAGCTTGGTGGGCAGAAACAATGAGCAGTTCTTC. It specifies CASSLVGRNNEQFF.

The chain has TRBV4-2 and TRBJ1-6; D may be TRBD1 (5 bases). Trimming cost V 0 bases and J 9 bases, with 6 bases left between them. This CDR3 is 13 amino acids long. Germline V CDR1 and CDR2: LGHNA, YNFKEQ. For the CDR3, the DNA is TGTGCCAGCAGCCAAGATAGGGGTTCACCCCTCCACTTT. This encodes CASSQDRGSPLHF.

The sample holds a few counts of this clonotype. The CDR3 region has the DNA TGTGCCAGCAGCGCCGTAGGGTGGAAAGAGACCCAGTACTTC. As protein: CASSAVGWKETQYF. The gene calls are TRBV9 and TRBJ2-5; no reliable D call. The germline V and J ends were trimmed by 3 bases and 3 bases, with 12 bases remaining between them. The V gene's germline CDR1 is SGDLS and CDR2 YYNGEE. CDR3 size: 14 residues.

This clonotype came up a few times. The genes are TRBV7-6 and TRBJ1-1; D not certain. CDR1 and CDR2 from the germline V gene are SGHVS and FNYEAQ. The CDR3 totals 15 residues. Trimming removed 1 base at V and 4 bases at J, with 13 bases between. CDR3 sequence: CASSLVPGFGTEAFF. Here the CDR3 DNA reads TGTGCCAGCAGCTTAGTTCCGGGGTTTGGCACTGAAGCTTTCTTT. The complete variable domain, with remaining parts taken from reference TRBV7-6 and TRBJ1-1, reads GAGVSQSPRYKVTKRGQDVALRCDPISGHVSLYWYRQALGQGPEFLTYFNYEAQQDKSGLPNDRFSAERPEGSISTLTIQRTEQRDSAMYRCASSLVPGFGTEAFFGQGTRLTVV.

This chain joins TRBV20-1 and TRBJ1-2; TRBD1 might be the D (5 bases). With 4 bases removed from V and 4 bases from J, the gap between germline ends came to 25 bases. CDR3 size: 17 residues. Germline V gives CDR1 DFQATT, CDR2 SNEGSKA (reference sequence). The chain's CDR3 is CSATTRGRGRALYGYTF. In nucleotides, the CDR3 is TGCAGTGCTACCACCAGAGGCCGGGGGAGGGCCCTCTATGGCTACACCTTC.